This T cell receptor (beta chain) stems from a study of blood T cell repertoires in COVID-19. Libraries were prepared by immunoSEQ multiplex PCR; TCRdb keeps only in-frame clonotypes and omits some of them. The sample yields 220,000 or so clones, 80% to 85% seen once. V shed 8 bases, J shed 5 bases, and the junction held 4 bases outside the gene matches. There are 13 residues in the CDR3. The germline V gene encodes CDR1 MGHRA and CDR2 YSYEKL. This sequence originates from a woman in her forties who had recovered from COVID-19. The chain is built from TRBV4-1 and TRBJ2-2; 8 nucleotides line up with TRBD1. Specimen: PBMCs or T cells enriched from blood (not recorded which). The CDR3 sequence is CASRRGRTGELFF. The DNA of the CDR3 is TGCGCCAGCCGCAGGGGGCGGACCGGGGAGCTGTTTTTT.